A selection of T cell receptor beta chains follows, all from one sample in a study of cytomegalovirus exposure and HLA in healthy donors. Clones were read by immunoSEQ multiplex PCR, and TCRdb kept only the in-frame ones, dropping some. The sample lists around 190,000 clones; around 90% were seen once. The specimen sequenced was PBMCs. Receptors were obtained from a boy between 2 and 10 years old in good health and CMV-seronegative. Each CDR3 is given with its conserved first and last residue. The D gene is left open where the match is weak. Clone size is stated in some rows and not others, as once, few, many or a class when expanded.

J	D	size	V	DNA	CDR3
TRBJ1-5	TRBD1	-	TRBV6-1	TGTGCCAGCAGTGTGTTAACAGGGGCGGATCAGCCCCAGCATTTT	CASSVLTGADQPQHF
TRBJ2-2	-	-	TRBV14	TGTGCCAGCAGCCCCCAGGGCGGGGAGCTGTTTTTT	CASSPQGGELFF
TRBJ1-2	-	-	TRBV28	TGTGCCAGCAGTGGAGGGCACAACTATGGCTACACCTTC	CASSGGHNYGYTF
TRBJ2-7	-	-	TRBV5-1	TGCGCCAGCAGCTCAACGGGTAGCTCCTACGAGCAGTACTTC	CASSSTGSSYEQYF
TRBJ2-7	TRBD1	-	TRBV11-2	TGTGCCAGCAGCTCCGGCGGGACAGGGGGGATCTTAGCCTACGAGCAGTACTTC	CASSSGGTGGILAYEQYF
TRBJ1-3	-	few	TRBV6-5	TGTGCCAGCAGTTACGGGGTCGGGGTCGGAAACACCATATATTTT	CASSYGVGVGNTIYF
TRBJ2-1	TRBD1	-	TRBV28	TGTGCCAGCAGTTTAGGGACAGGTGTCGATGAGCAGTTCTTC	CASSLGTGVDEQFF
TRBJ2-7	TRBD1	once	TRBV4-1	TGCGCCAGCAGCCAAGAACAGGGGCGAGCCTACGAGCAGTACTTC	CASSQEQGRAYEQYF
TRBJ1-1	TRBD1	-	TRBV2	TGTGCCAGCAGTGAGGATGGGGCAGGGGGTTTCCCTGAAGCCTTCTTT	CASSEDGAGGFPEAFF
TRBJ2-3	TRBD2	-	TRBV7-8	TGTGCCAGCAGCTTCCCGATTAGCGGGGGCACAGATACGCAGTATTTT	CASSFPISGGTDTQYF
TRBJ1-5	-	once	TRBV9	TGTGCCAGCAGCCAGGACAGCCGTGGCAATCAGCCCCAGCATTTT	CASSQDSRGNQPQHF
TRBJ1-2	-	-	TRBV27	TGTGCCAGCAGTTTAACCCAGGATCGTAACTATGGCTACACCTTC	CASSLTQDRNYGYTF
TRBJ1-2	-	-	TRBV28	TGTGCCAGCAGCGGACGGGGAGACCCTAACTATGGCTACACCTTC	CASSGRGDPNYGYTF
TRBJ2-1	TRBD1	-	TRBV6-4	TGTGCCAGCAGTCCCTTAGGGACAGGGGGAAATGAGCAGTTCTTC	CASSPLGTGGNEQFF
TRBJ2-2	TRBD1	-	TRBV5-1	TGCGCCAGCAGCTTGGGACAGGGTACCTCCGGGGAGCTGTTTTTT	CASSLGQGTSGELFF
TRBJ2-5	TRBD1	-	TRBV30	TGTGCCTGGACAGGGGGCTCGGAGACCCAGTACTTC	CAWTGGSETQYF
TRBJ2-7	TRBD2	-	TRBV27	TGTGCCAGCAGTCGACTAGCGGGCCGCTACTCCTACGAGCAGTACTTC	CASSRLAGRYSYEQYF
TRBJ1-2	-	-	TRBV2	TGTGCCAGCAGTGCTCGGGATTTTAGTCGACTTGGGCCGCATGGCTACACCTTC	CASSARDFSRLGPHGYTF
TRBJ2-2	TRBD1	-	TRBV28	TGTGCCAGCAGACAGGGGACCGGGGAGCTGTTTTTT	CASRQGTGELFF
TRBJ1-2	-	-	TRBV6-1	TGTGCCAGCAGTGACCTTGCGGACAGTAAAGGGAACTATGGCTACACCTTC	CASSDLADSKGNYGYTF
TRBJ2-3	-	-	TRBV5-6	TGTGCCAGCAGCGTGCCGGGAGCTAAGTGGGAGGCGCAGTATTTT	CASSVPGAKWEAQYF
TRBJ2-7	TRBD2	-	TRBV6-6	TGTGCCAGCAGTTACTTAGCGGGAGACCACTACGAGCAGTACTTC	CASSYLAGDHYEQYF
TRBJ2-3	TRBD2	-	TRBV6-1	TGTGCCAGCAGTTGGACTAGCGGAGATACGCAGTATTTT	CASSWTSGDTQYF
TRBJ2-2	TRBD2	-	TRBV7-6	TGTGCCAGCAGGTCAACCGGGACTAGCGGGGGGGCCCGTTTTACCGGGGAGCTGTTTTTT	CASRSTGTSGGARFTGELFF
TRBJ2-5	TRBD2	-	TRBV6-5	TGTGCCAGCAGTTACATCCCGGGAGGGGCAGAGACCCAGTACTTC	CASSYIPGGAETQYF